The T cell receptor beta chain described here comes from a study of blood T cell repertoires in COVID-19. The overall study: T cells, B-cell-depleted T cells, or PBMCs provided the cDNA or gDNA that served as material.

V was cut by 5 bases and J by 2 bases, with 10 bases left in between. The CDR3 consists of 13 residues. Germline loops: CDR1 SGHTA, CDR2 FQGNSA. In the study's own analysis: Reference gene primer amplification yielded estimated nucleated cell counts. Assay: immunoSEQ multiplex PCR; the TCRdb copy retains only in-frame clones and omits some. V and J calls and clone size are those listed in that table; D and trimming were worked out from the DNA. The sample shows 80,000 to 95,000 clones, over 80% of them seen only once. The TCR comes from an elderly woman with active or convalescent COVID-19. The rearrangement uses TRBV7-2 and TRBJ2-7; possibly TRBD2 for D (5 bases). Material: peripheral blood. CDR3 DNA sequence: TGTGCCAGCAGCCAGCGGACTCCCTACGAGCAGTACTTC. Translation: CASSQRTPYEQYF.